The text below deals with one T cell receptor (beta chain). There is no known antigen for this receptor. The input lacks base qualities; no much larger clone sits a single base away. The record originates from a study of CD8+CD57+ T cells in acquired aplastic anemia (dated by TCRdb to between 2018 and 2020). Background for the entire study: DNA extracted from sorted CD4+ and CD8+ cells had a mean of about 3.2 ug, with a range of 0.2 to 27.4 ug. Overall study results and their limits: Patients and healthy controls showed no significant difference in CD8+ Simpson's diversity (P=0.060). Around 30 CD8+ CDR3 sequences were found to be shared between patients and controls, but these sequences appeared to be highly expressed in patients and within the immunodominant clones of the patients.

Profiling of TCR beta VDJ combinations and CDR3 sequences used genomic DNA as the template. TCR repertoire sequencing was run on an Illumina HiSeq 2000. Concerning the study's data processing: Repertoires were assessed using TRBV/TRBJ rearrangement plots, CDR3 size and DJ length profiles, and Simpson's diversity index. The most abundant DNA sequence in the deep sequencing data was defined as the immunodominant clone. CDR3 amino acid sequences were checked for sharing across subjects and were also compared against the VDJdb database and published repertoires. TCRdb trimmed public reads at Q25 via fastp, called clones via MiXCR and kept in-frame beta chains. Entries are consolidated by CDR3 protein sequence, retaining the most common genes and DNA. The V and J calls come from TCRdb's annotation, not from the publication. The sample yields 200,000 or so distinct CDR3 sequences; less than 65% were counted once. The top ten hold roughly 46% of the sample.

In this study, sorted CD4+ and CD8+ T cells from the blood of healthy subjects and of severe aplastic anemia patients had their TCR repertoires deep-sequenced. Ficoll-Paque density gradient centrifugation was used to isolate peripheral blood mononuclear cells. Before DNA extraction, CD4+ and CD8+ T cells were sorted by FACS or by magnetic beads. The CDR3 starts with the cysteine, ends with the phenylalanine, and has 14 residues. Only the CDR3 DNA stays, 42 bases, in frame from base 1. The germline V gene (reference sequence) sets CDR1 to SEHNR and CDR2 to FQNEAQ. V loses 0 bases of germline sequence and J loses 4 bases, and the interval between the two ends is 10 bases.

The clonotype comes from a human donor with severe aplastic anemia or a healthy control (not recorded which). This receptor chain uses TRBV7-9 and TRBJ2-7, with no confidently assigned D gene. Material: sorted CD4+, CD8+, or CD8+CD57+ T cells (not recorded which) from PBMCs. The CDR3 sequence is CASSLAGAAYEQYF. The nucleotide sequence reads as follows: TGTGCCAGCAGCTTAGCGGGCGCAGCGTACGAGCAGTACTTC.